The source of this T cell receptor beta chain is a study of blood T cell repertoires in COVID-19. Turning to the study itself: The United States, Italy and Spain provided the acute and convalescent COVID-19 samples. Sources were T cells, B-cell-depleted T cells, or PBMCs; the material itself was cDNA or gDNA.

Authors' processing steps: Estimation of nucleated cell counts relied on the amplification of reference gene primers. Generated by immunoSEQ multiplex PCR, the TCRdb table keeps only in-frame clones and is missing some. The V and J calls and clone size were taken over from that table, and D and trimming were inferred from the DNA. The profile covers about 410,000 clones, with 75% to 90% appearing a single time and under 1.5% taken by the ten largest. The specimen was peripheral blood. This clonotype was sampled from a woman aged 25 to 39 with active or convalescent COVID-19.

The CDR3 is CASSIAPDRGRLGYTF. The CDR3 nucleotides are TGTGCCAGTAGTATAGCCCCAGACAGGGGAAGACTTGGCTACACCTTC. The chain employs TRBV19 and TRBJ1-2; 8 bases are shared with TRBD1. Unmatched junction bases numbered 11, after V lost 1 base and J lost 7 bases. The germline V gene has CDR1 LNHDA and CDR2 SQIVND (reference sequence). This CDR3 spans 16 amino acids.